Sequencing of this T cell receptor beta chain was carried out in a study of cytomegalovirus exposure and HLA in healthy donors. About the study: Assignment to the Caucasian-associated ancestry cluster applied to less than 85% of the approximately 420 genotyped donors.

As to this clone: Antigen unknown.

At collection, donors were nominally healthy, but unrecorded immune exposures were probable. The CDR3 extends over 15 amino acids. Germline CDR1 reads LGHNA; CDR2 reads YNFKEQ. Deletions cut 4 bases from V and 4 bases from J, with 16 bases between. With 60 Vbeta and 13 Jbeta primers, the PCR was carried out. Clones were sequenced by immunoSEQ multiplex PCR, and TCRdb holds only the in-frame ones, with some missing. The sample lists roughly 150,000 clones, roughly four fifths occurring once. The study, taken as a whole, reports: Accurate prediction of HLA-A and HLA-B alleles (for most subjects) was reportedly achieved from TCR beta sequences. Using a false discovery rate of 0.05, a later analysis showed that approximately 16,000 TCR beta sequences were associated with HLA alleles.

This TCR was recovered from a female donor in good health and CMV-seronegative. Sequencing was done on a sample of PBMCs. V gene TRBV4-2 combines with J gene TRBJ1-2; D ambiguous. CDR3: CASSRTMADSYGYTF. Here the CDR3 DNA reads TGTGCCAGCAGCCGTACTATGGCCGACTCCTATGGCTACACCTTC.